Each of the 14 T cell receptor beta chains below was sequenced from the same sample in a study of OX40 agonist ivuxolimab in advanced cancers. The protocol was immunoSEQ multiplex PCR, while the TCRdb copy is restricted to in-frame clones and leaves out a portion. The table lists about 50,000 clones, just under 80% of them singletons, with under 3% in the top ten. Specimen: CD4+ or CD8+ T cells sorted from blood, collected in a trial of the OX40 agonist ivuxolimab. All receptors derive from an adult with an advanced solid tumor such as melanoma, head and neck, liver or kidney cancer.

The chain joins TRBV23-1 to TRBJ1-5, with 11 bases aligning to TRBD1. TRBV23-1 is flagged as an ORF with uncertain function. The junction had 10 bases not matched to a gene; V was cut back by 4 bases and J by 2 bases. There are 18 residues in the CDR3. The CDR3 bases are TGCGCCAGCAGTCTCCTAGGACAGGGGGCTGTGTGCAATCAGCCCCAGCATTTT. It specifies CASSLLGQGAVCNQPQHF.

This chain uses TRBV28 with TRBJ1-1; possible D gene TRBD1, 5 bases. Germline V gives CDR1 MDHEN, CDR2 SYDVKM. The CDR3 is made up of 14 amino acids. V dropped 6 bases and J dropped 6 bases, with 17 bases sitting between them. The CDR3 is CASSLRAEVSEAFF. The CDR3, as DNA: TGTGCCAGCAGCCTCAGGGCGGAGGTCTCTGAAGCTTTCTTT.

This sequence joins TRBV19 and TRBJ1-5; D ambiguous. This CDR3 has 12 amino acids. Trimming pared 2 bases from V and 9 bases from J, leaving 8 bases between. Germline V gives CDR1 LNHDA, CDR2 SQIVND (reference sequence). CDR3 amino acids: CASSISLAPQHF. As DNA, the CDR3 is TGTGCCAGTAGTATAAGCCTGGCGCCCCAGCATTTT.

The CDR3 loop is CASIPGHFSYEQYF. In DNA, the CDR3 is TGTGCCAGCATCCCGGGACACTTCTCCTACGAGCAGTACTTC. The rearrangement joins TRBV28 to TRBJ2-7; tentatively, D is TRBD1 (6 bases). The germline V gene has CDR1 MDHEN and CDR2 SYDVKM. Trimming removed 7 bases from V and 0 bases from J, with 13 bases in between. CDR3 length: 14 amino acids.

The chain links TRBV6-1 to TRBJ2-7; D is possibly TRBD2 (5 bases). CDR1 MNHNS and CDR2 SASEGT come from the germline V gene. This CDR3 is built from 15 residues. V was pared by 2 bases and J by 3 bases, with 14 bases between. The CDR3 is CASSELLVENYEQYF. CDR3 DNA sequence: TGTGCCAGCAGTGAATTACTAGTGGAAAACTACGAGCAGTACTTC.

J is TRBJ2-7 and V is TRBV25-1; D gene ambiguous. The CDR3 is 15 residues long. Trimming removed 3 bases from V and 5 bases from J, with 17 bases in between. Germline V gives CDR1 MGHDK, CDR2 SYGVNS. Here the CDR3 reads CASSEGWDLLDEQYF. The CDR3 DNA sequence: TGTGCCAGCAGTGAGGGGTGGGATCTTTTGGACGAGCAGTACTTC.

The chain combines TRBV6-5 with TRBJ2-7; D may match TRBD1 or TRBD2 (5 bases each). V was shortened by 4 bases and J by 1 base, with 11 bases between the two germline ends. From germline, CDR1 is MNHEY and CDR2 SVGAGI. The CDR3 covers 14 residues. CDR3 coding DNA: TGTGCCAGCAGTTTCGGGGCTAGGTCCTACGAGCAGTACTTC. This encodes CASSFGARSYEQYF.

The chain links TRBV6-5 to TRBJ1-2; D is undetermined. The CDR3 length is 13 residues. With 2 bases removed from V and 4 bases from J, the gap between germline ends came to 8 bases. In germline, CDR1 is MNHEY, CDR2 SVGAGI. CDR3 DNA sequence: TGTGCCAGCAGTTACGGGCAGCTCTATGGCTACACCTTC. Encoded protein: CASSYGQLYGYTF.

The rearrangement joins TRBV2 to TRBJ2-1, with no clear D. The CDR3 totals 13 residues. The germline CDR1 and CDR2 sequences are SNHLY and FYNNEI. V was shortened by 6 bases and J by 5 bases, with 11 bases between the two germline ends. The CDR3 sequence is CASRRDLHNEQFF. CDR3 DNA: TGTGCCAGCAGGAGAGACTTACACAATGAGCAGTTCTTC.

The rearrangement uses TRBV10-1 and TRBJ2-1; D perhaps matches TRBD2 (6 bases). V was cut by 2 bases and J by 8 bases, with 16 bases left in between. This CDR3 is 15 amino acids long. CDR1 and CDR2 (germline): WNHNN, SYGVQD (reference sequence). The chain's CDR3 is CASSEDSPGGDEQFF. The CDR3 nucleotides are TGCGCCAGCAGTGAGGATAGTCCAGGAGGGGATGAGCAGTTCTTC.

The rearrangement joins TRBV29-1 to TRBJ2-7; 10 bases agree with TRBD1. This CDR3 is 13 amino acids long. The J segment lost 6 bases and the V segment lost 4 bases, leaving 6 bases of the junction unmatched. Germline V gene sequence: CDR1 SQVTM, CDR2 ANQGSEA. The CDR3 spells CSVGTGGTGEQYF. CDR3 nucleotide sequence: TGCAGCGTTGGGACAGGGGGAACTGGCGAGCAGTACTTC.

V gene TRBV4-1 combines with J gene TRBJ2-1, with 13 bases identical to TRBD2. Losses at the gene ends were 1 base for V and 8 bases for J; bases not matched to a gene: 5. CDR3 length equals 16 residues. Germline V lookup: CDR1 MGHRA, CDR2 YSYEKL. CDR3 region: CASSQVGLAGDDEQFF. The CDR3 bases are TGCGCCAGCAGCCAAGTAGGACTAGCGGGAGACGATGAGCAGTTCTTC.

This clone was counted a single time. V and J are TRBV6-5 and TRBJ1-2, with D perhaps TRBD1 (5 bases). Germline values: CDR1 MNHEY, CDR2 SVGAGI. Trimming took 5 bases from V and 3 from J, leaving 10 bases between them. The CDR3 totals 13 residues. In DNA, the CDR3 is TGTGCCAGCAGTGATGAGGGGTACTATGGCTACACCTTC. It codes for CASSDEGYYGYTF.

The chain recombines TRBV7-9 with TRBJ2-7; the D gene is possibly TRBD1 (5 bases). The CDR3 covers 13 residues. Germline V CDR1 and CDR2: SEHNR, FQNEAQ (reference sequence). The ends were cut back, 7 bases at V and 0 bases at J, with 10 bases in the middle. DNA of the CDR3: TGTGCCAGCAAGGGGCAGCCCTCCTACGAGCAGTACTTC. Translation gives CASKGQPSYEQYF.